The entry below describes one T cell receptor beta chain. Its antigen is not identified. Profiled with immunoSEQ multiplex PCR; TCRdb holds only in-frame clones, not every one. The sample records 55,000 to 65,000 clones, about 90% being singletons. The data were taken from a study of T cells in localized non-small cell lung cancer. The study's findings and limits: Tumor samples were not multi-region, leaving intratumor heterogeneity unexcluded. Among blood samples, higher T cell density accompanied longer overall survival. Uninvolved adjacent lung had higher T cell clonality than tumor and all other tissues. A median about 56 of the top 100 tumor clones appeared in adjacent lung.

The CDR3 is made up of 15 amino acids. V was pared by 4 bases and J by 6 bases, with 9 bases of the junction left unmatched. Per the germline V gene, CDR1 is GTSNPN and CDR2 is SVGIG (reference sequence). The rearrangement links TRBV30 to TRBJ1-5; TRBD1 matches at 10 bases. The TCR comes from a man aged 35 to 69 with stage I squamous cell lung carcinoma. The sequencing used peripheral blood, collected before any cancer treatment. The CDR3 protein is CAWTPGQGKGQPQHF. The CDR3 DNA reads as TGTGCCTGGACACCGGGACAGGGGAAAGGTCAGCCCCAGCATTTT.